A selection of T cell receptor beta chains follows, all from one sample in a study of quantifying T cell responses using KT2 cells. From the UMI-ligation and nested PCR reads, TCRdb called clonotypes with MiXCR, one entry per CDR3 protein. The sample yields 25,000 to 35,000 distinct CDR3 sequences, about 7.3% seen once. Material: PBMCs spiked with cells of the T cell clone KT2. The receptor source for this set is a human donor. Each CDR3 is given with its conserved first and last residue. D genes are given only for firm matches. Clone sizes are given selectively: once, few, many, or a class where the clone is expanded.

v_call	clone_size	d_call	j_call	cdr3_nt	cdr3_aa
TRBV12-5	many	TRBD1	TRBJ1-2	TGTGCTAGTGGTTTGGACAGGGGGAACTATGGCTACACCTTC	CASGLDRGNYGYTF
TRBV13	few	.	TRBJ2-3	TGTGCCAGCTCCCAGGGGGGACGCACAGATACGCAGTATTTT	CASSQGGRTDTQYF
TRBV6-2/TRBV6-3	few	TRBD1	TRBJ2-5	TGTGCCAGCAGTGGCTACAGGGGAGAGACCCAGTACTTC	CASSGYRGETQYF
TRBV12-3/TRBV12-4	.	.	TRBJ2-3	TGTGCCAGTATGACTCGAGTTACGGGGCTCACAGATACGCAGTATTTT	CASMTRVTGLTDTQYF
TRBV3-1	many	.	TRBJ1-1	TGTGCCAGCAGCCTTCGACAGGCCGGAGATGAAGCTTTCTTT	CASSLRQAGDEAFF
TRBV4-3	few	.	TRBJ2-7	TGCGCCAGCAGCCAAGGTCCCTGGCACCCTTACGAGCAGTACTTC	CASSQGPWHPYEQYF
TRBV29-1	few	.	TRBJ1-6	TGCAGCCCAAATTCACCCCTCCACTTT	CSPNSPLHF
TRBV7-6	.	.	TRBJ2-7	TGTGCCAGCGCTGGCAGCTACGAGCAGTACTTC	CASAGSYEQYF
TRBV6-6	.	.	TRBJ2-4	TGTGCCAGCAGTTACTCGAACAGCCCCATAGCCAAAAACATTCAGTACTTC	CASSYSNSPIAKNIQYF
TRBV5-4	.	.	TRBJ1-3	TGTGCCAGCAGCTCCGGACTGGGGAGCTCTGGAAACACCATATATTTT	CASSSGLGSSGNTIYF
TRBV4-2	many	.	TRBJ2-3	TGTGCCAGCAGCCCTCAGTCCCTAGCGACAGATACGCAGTATTTT	CASSPQSLATDTQYF
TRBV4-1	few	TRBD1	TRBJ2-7	TGCGCCAGCAGCCAGGGACAGGAGTCCTTCCTACAACCCTACGAGCAGTACTTC	CASSQGQESFLQPYEQYF
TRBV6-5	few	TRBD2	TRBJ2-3	TGTGCCAGCTCCTCGCGACGAGCGGGAGGTTTGCAGCAGGCAGATACGCAGTATTTT	CASSSRRAGGLQQADTQYF
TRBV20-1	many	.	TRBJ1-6	TGCAGTGCTAGATCCCAAGACACCGATAATTCACCCCTCCACTTT	CSARSQDTDNSPLHF
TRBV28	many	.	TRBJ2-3	TGTGCCAGCAGCCAGAGCGGGTCAGATACGCAGTATTTT	CASSQSGSDTQYF
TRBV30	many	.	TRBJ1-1	TGTGCCTGGAGTATCCCTAACGGCCCGTTCTTT	CAWSIPNGPFF
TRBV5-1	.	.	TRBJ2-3	TGCGCCAGCAGCTTGAGCACAAATACGCAGTATTTT	CASSLSTNTQYF
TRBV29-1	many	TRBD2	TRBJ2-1	TGCAGCGTCAGGACTAGCGGGGGGTTCAATGAGCAGTTCTTC	CSVRTSGGFNEQFF
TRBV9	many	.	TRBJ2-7	TGTGCCAGCAGCGTAGACCTGGGCAGTCCCTACGAGCAGTACTTC	CASSVDLGSPYEQYF
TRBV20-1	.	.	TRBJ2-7	TGCAGTGCTAGCTCTGGGTTGGGTCCCTACGAGCAGTACTTC	CSASSGLGPYEQYF
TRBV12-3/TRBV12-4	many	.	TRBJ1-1	TGTGCCAGCAGTCCCTCCGGGACCACTAGGGCTTTCTTT	CASSPSGTTRAFF
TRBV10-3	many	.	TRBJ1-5	TGTGCCATCAGTGAAGGCGGCTCCAATCAGCCCCAGCATTTT	CAISEGGSNQPQHF
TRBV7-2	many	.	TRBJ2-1	TGTGCCAGCAGCTTAGAACTGGTAATCAATGAGCAGTTCTTC	CASSLELVINEQFF
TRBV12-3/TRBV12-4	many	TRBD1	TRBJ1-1	TGTGCCAGCAGCTTCGACAGGGATGGGGCTGAAGCTTTCTTT	CASSFDRDGAEAFF
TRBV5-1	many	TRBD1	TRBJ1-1	TGCGCCAGCAGCTCGACAGGGCCAAGCACTGAAGCTTTCTTT	CASSSTGPSTEAFF
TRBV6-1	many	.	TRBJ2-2	TGTGCCAGCAGTGAAGCAGGGGACACCGGGGAGCTGTTTTTT	CASSEAGDTGELFF
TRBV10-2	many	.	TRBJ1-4	TGCGCCAGCAGTGAAACTGGGACAACTAATGAAAAACTGTTTTTT	CASSETGTTNEKLFF
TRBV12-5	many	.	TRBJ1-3	TGTGCTAGTGGGGTTGTGGGGGGCTCTGGAAACACCATATATTTT	CASGVVGGSGNTIYF
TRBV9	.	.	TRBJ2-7	TGTGCCAGCAGCCCTACGACAGGTCTTCGAGAGCAGTACTTC	CASSPTTGLREQYF
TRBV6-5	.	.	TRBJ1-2	TGTGCCAGCAGACGCCGGGGGGGAGCTAACTATGGCTACACCTTC	CASRRRGGANYGYTF